The rows below give T cell receptor beta chains drawn from one sample of a study of cytomegalovirus exposure and HLA in healthy donors. The repertoire was sequenced with immunoSEQ multiplex PCR; TCRdb's copy has only in-frame clones and lacks some. The table lists some 170,000 clones, 65% to 80% of them singletons. Material: PBMCs. The receptors were gathered from a man between 35 and 55 years old in good health and CMV-seronegative. CDR3s include the opening cysteine and the closing phenylalanine or tryptophan. Fields, in order: CDR3 length, clone size, J gene, D gene, V gene, CDR3 protein, CDR3 DNA. D genes are given only for firm matches. Some rows mark clone size as missing; the rest say once, few, many or name a class of expanded clone.

length: 15
size: NA
J: TRBJ2-3
D: TRBD1
V: TRBV13
CDR3: CASSTDRGETDTQYF
DNA: TGTGCCAGCAGCACCGACAGGGGGGAGACAGATACGCAGTATTTT

length: 14
size: NA
J: TRBJ1-2
D: TRBD1
V: TRBV7-9
CDR3: CASSLAGTDYGYTF
DNA: TGTGCCAGCAGCTTAGCAGGGACAGACTATGGCTACACCTTC

length: 15
size: NA
J: TRBJ2-5
D: NA
V: TRBV14
CDR3: CASSQPLGAVETQYF
DNA: TGTGCCAGCAGCCAACCTCTGGGGGCCGTAGAGACCCAGTACTTC

length: 17
size: NA
J: TRBJ2-3
D: TRBD2
V: TRBV7-2
CDR3: CASSPKAGGLGTDTQYF
DNA: TGTGCCAGCAGCCCGAAGGCGGGAGGTTTGGGGACAGATACGCAGTATTTT

length: 14
size: NA
J: TRBJ2-2
D: TRBD2
V: TRBV5-4
CDR3: CASRLAGAPGELFF
DNA: TGTGCCAGCAGGCTAGCGGGAGCGCCCGGGGAGCTGTTTTTT

length: 18
size: NA
J: TRBJ2-7
D: TRBD2
V: TRBV11-2
CDR3: CASSLGGVVAGSSYEQYF
DNA: TGTGCCAGCAGCTTAGGAGGGGTAGTAGCGGGGTCCTCCTACGAGCAGTACTTC

length: 13
size: few
J: TRBJ2-1
D: NA
V: TRBV11-2
CDR3: CASSLRGGREQFF
DNA: TGTGCCAGCAGCTTAAGGGGGGGGAGGGAGCAGTTCTTC

length: 15
size: NA
J: TRBJ2-5
D: TRBD2
V: TRBV7-9
CDR3: CSSSLAGRGMETQYF
DNA: TGTTCCAGCAGCCTAGCGGGCCGGGGTATGGAGACCCAGTACTTC

length: 16
size: once
J: TRBJ1-1
D: TRBD1
V: TRBV18
CDR3: CASSPKTQGASTEAFF
DNA: TGTGCCAGCTCACCGAAGACCCAGGGGGCTTCCACTGAAGCTTTCTTT

length: 16
size: NA
J: TRBJ2-1
D: NA
V: TRBV9
CDR3: CASSPQLHSSYNEQFF
DNA: TGTGCCAGCAGCCCGCAACTCCACAGCTCCTACAATGAGCAGTTCTTC

length: 15
size: NA
J: TRBJ1-1
D: TRBD1
V: TRBV2
CDR3: CASTRTGQMNTEAFF
DNA: TGTGCCAGCACCCGAACGGGACAGATGAACACTGAAGCTTTCTTT

length: 14
size: NA
J: TRBJ1-1
D: NA
V: TRBV18
CDR3: CASSPSGQDTEAFF
DNA: TGTGCCAGCTCACCGTCAGGTCAGGACACTGAAGCTTTCTTT

length: 13
size: few
J: TRBJ1-1
D: NA
V: TRBV7-2
CDR3: CASSLARRDEAFF
DNA: TGTGCCAGCAGCTTAGCTCGACGGGATGAAGCTTTCTTT

length: 13
size: NA
J: TRBJ1-1
D: TRBD1
V: TRBV19
CDR3: CASRTRQGGEAFF
DNA: TGTGCCAGTAGAACCCGACAGGGGGGTGAAGCTTTCTTT

length: 14
size: NA
J: TRBJ1-6
D: TRBD1
V: TRBV11-1
CDR3: CASSLNRGNSPLHF
DNA: TGTGCCAGCAGCTTAAACAGGGGGAATTCACCCCTCCACTTT

length: 16
size: NA
J: TRBJ2-3
D: NA
V: TRBV10-1
CDR3: CASSESWAGDKDTQYF
DNA: TGCGCCAGCAGTGAGTCGTGGGCGGGGGACAAAGATACGCAGTATTTT

length: 17
size: NA
J: TRBJ2-6
D: TRBD1
V: TRBV19
CDR3: CASTPQGDRPGANGLTF
DNA: TGTGCCAGTACCCCACAGGGGGACCGGCCTGGGGCCAACGGCCTGACTTTC

length: 14
size: NA
J: TRBJ2-3
D: TRBD1
V: TRBV30
CDR3: CAWSGTGTRDRQYF
DNA: TGTGCCTGGAGTGGGACAGGTACTCGAGATCGGCAGTATTTT

length: 14
size: NA
J: TRBJ2-3
D: NA
V: TRBV6-5
CDR3: CASSYSQGTDTQYF
DNA: TGTGCCAGCAGTTACTCGCAGGGCACAGATACGCAGTATTTT

length: 15
size: NA
J: TRBJ2-7
D: TRBD2
V: TRBV7-9
CDR3: CASSLGTSGEYEQYF
DNA: TGTGCCAGCAGCTTAGGGACTAGCGGGGAATACGAGCAGTACTTC

length: 14
size: NA
J: TRBJ2-7
D: NA
V: TRBV4-3
CDR3: CASSQDGQTYEQYF
DNA: TGCGCCAGCAGCCAAGATGGGCAAACCTACGAGCAGTACTTC

length: 14
size: NA
J: TRBJ2-7
D: TRBD1
V: TRBV19
CDR3: CASSSKTGNYEQYF
DNA: TGTGCCAGTAGTTCAAAGACAGGGAACTACGAGCAGTACTTC